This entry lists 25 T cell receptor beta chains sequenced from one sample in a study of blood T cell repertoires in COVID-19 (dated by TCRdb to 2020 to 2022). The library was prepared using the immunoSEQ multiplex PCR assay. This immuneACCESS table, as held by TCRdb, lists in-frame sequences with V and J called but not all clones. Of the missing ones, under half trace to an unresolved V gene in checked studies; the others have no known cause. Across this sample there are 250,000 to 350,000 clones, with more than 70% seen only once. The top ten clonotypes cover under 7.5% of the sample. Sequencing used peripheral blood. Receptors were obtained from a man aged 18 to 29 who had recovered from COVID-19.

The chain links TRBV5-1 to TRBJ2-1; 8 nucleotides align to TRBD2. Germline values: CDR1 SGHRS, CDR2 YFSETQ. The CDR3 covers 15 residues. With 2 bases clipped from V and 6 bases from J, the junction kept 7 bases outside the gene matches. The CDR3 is CASSFDGRAANEQFF. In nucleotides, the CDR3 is TGCGCCAGCAGCTTCGACGGGAGGGCCGCCAATGAGCAGTTCTTC.

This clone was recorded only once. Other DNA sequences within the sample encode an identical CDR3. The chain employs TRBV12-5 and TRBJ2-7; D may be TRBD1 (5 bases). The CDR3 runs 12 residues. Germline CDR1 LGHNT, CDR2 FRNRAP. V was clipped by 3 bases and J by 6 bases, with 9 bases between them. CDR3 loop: CASGLGAGEQYF. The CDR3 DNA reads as TGTGCTAGTGGTTTAGGGGCTGGCGAGCAGTACTTC.

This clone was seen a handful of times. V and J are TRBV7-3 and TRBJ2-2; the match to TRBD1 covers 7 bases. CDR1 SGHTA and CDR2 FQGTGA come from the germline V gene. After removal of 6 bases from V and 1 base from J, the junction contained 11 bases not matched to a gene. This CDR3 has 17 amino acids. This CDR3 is CASRSSGTGVNTGELFF. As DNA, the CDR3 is TGTGCCAGCAGGTCCTCCGGTACAGGGGTGAACACCGGGGAGCTGTTTTTT.

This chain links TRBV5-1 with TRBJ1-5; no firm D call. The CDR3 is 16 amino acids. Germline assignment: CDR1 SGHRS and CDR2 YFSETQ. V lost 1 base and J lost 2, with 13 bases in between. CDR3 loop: CASSLRPTGGNQPQHF. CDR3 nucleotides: TGCGCCAGCAGCTTGCGGCCAACCGGGGGCAATCAGCCCCAGCATTTT. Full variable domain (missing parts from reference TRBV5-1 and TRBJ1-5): KAGVTQTPRYLIKTRGQQVTLSCSPISGHRSVSWYQQTPGQGLQFLFEYFSETQRNKGNFPGRFSGRQFSNSRSEMNVSTLELGDSALYLCASSLRPTGGNQPQHFGDGTRLSIL.

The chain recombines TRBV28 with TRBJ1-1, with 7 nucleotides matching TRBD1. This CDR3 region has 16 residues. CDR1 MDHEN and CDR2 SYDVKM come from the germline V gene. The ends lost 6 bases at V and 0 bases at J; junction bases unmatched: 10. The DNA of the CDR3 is TGTGCCAGCAGCCTACTCTCCGGGACAGTGAACACTGAAGCTTTCTTT. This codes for CASSLLSGTVNTEAFF.

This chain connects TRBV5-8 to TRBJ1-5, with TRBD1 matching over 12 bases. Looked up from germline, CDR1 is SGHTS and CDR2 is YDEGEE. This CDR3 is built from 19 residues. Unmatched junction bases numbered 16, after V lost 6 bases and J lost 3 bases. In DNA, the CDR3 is TGTGCCAGCATCCGCGACCTAGGGACAGGGGGCGTTTCCAATCAGCCCCAGCATTTT. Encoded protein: CASIRDLGTGGVSNQPQHF.

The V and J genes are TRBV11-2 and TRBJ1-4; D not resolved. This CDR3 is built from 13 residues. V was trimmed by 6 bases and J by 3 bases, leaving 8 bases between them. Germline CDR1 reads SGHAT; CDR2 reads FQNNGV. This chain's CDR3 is CASSSFSNEKLFF. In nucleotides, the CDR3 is TGTGCCAGCAGTTCCTTTTCTAATGAAAAACTGTTTTTT. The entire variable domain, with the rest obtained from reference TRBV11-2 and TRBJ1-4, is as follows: EAGVAQSPRYKIIEKRQSVAFWCNPISGHATLYWYQQILGQGPKLLIQFQNNGVVDDSQLPKDRFSAERLKGVDSTLKIQPAKLEDSAVYLCASSSFSNEKLFFGSGTQLSVL.

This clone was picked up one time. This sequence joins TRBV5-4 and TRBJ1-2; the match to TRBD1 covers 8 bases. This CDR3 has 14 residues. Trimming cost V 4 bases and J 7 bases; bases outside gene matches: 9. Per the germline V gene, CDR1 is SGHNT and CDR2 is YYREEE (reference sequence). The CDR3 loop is CASSPDDRGGGYTF. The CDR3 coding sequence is TGTGCCAGCAGCCCCGACGACAGGGGCGGTGGCTACACCTTC.

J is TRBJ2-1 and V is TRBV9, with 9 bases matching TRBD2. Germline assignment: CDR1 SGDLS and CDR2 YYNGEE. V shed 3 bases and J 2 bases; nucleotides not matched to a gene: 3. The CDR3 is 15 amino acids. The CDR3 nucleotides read TGTGCCAGCAGCGCCTCTAGCGGGACCTACAATGAGCAGTTCTTC. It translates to CASSASSGTYNEQFF. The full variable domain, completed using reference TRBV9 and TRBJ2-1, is DSGVTQTPKHLITATGQRVTLRCSPRSGDLSVYWYQQSLDQGLQFLIQYYNGEERAKGNILERFSAQQFPDLHSELNLSSLELGDSALYFCASSASSGTYNEQFFGPGTRLTVL.

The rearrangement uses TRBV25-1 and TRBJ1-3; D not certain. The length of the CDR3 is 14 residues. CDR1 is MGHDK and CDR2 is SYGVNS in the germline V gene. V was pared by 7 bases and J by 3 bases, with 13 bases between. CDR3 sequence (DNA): TGTGCCAGCACCCGAGGAGGTCTTGGAAACACCATATATTTT. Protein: CASTRGGLGNTIYF. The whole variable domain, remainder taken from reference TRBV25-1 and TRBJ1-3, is EADIYQTPRYLVIGTGKKITLECSQTMGHDKMYWYQQDPGMELHLIHYSYGVNSTEKGDLSSESTVSRIRTEHFPLTLESARPSHTSQYLCASTRGGLGNTIYFGEGSWLTVV.

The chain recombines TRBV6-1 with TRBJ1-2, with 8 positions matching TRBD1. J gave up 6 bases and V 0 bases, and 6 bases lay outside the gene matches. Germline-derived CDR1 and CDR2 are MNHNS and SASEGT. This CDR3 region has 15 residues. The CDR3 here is CASSEAWTGRNGYTF. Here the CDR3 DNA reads TGTGCCAGCAGTGAAGCATGGACAGGGCGAAATGGCTACACCTTC.

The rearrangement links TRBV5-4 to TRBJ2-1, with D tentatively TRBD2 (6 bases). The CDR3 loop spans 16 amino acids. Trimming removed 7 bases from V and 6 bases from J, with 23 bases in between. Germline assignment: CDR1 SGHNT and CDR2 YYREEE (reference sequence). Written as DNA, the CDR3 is TGTGCCAGCGGTCCCGGGAGTCAGATCGGGGTCAATGAGCAGTTCTTC. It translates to CASGPGSQIGVNEQFF.

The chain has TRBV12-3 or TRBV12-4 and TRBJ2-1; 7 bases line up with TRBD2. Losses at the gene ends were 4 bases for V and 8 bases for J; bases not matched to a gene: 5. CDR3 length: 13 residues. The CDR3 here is CASSWRGNDEQFF. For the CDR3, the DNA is TGTGCCAGCAGTTGGCGGGGGAACGATGAGCAGTTCTTC.

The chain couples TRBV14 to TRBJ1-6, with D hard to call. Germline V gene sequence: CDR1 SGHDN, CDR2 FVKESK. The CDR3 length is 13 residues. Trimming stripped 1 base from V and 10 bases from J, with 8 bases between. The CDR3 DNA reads TGTGCCAGCAGCCAAGTTCTCGGGTCACCCCTCCACTTT. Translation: CASSQVLGSPLHF.

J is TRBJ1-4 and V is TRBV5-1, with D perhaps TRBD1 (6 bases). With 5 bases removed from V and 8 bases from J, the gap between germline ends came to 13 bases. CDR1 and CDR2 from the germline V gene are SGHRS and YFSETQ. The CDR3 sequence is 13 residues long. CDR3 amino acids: CASRVGGQEKLFF. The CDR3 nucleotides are TGCGCCAGCAGAGTTGGGGGCCAGGAAAAACTGTTTTTT. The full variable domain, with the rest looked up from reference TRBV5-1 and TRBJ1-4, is KAGVTQTPRYLIKTRGQQVTLSCSPISGHRSVSWYQQTPGQGLQFLFEYFSETQRNKGNFPGRFSGRQFSNSRSEMNVSTLELGDSALYLCASRVGGQEKLFFGSGTQLSVL.

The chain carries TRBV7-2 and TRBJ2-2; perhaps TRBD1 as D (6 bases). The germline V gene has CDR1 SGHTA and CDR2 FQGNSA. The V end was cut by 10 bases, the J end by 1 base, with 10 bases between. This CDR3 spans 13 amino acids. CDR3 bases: TGTGCCACGTCGGGACAGAACACCGGGGAGCTGTTTTTT. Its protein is CATSGQNTGELFF. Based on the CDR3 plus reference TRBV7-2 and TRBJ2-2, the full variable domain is GAGVSQSPSNKVTEKGKDVELRCDPISGHTALYWYRQSLGQGLEFLIYFQGNSAPDKSGLPSDRFSAERTGGSVSTLTIQRTQQEDSAVYLCATSGQNTGELFFGEGSRLTVL.

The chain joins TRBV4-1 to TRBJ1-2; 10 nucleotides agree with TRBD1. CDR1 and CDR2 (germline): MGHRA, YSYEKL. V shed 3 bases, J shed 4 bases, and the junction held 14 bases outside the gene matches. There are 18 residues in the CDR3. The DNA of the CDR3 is TGCGCCAGCAGCCAGTTACCGGGACAGGGGCTCTTCGCCTATGGCTACACCTTC. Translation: CASSQLPGQGLFAYGYTF.

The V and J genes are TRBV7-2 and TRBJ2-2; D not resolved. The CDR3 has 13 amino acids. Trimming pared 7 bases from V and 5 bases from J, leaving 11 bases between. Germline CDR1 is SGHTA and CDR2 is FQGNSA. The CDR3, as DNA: TGTGCCAGCACCGCCCCACTAACCGGGGAGCTGTTTTTT. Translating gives CASTAPLTGELFF.

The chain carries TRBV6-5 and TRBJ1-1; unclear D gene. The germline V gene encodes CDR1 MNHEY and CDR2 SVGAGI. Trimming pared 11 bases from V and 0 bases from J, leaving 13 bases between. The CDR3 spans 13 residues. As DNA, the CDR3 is TGTGCCTCAAGAGAGGCAGTGAACACTGAAGCTTTCTTT. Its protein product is CASREAVNTEAFF.

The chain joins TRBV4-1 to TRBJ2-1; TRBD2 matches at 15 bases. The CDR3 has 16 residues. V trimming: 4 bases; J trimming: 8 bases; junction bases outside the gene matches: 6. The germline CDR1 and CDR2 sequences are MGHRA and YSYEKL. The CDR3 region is CASSLGLAGGYYEQFF. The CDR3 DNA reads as TGCGCCAGCAGCCTTGGACTAGCGGGAGGGTATTATGAGCAGTTCTTC.

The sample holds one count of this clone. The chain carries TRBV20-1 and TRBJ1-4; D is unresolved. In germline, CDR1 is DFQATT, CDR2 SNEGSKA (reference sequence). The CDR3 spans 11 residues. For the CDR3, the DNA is TGCAGGGCAGCAACTAATGAAAAACTGTTTTTT. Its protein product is CRAATNEKLFF.

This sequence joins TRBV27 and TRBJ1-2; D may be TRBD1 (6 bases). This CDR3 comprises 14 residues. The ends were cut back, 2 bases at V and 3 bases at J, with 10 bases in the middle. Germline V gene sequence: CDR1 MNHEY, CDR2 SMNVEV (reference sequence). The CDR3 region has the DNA TGTGCCAGCAGTTTACGGGGGGCGGACTATGGCTACACCTTC. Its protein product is CASSLRGADYGYTF.

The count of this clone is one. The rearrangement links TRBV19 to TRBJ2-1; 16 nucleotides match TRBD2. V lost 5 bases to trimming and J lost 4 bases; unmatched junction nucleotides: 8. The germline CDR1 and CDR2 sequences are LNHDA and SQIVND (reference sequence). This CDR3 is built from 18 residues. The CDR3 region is CASSPGTSGRAEYNEQFF. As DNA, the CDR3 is TGTGCCAGTAGTCCAGGGACTAGCGGGAGGGCGGAATACAATGAGCAGTTCTTC.

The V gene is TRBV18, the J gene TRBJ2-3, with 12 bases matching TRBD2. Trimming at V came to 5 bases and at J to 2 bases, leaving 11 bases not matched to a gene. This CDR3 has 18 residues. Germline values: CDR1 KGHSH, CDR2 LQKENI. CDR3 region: CASSSPGRTSGVTDTQYF. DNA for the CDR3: TGTGCCAGCTCATCGCCCGGACGGACTAGCGGGGTCACAGATACGCAGTATTTT.

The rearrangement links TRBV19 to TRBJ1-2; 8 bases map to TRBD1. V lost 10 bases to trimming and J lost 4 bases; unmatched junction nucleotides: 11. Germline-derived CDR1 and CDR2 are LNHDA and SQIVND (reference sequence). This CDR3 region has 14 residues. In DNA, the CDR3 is TGTGCCACTTCGTCGGGACAGGAATTCTATGGCTACACCTTC. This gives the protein CATSSGQEFYGYTF.